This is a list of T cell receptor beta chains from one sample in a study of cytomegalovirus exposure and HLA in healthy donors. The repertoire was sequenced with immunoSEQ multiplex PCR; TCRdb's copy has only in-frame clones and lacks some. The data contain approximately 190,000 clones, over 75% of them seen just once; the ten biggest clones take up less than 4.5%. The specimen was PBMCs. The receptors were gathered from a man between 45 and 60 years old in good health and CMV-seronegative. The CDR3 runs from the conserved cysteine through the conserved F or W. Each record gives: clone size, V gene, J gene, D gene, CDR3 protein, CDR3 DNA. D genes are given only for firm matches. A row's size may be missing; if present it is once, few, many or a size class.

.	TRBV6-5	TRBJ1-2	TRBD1	CASSLLGQGSDCGYTF	TGTGCCAGCAGTTTACTCGGACAGGGCTCTGACTGTGGCTACACCTTC
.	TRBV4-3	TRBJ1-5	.	CASSQDHRDQPQHF	TGCGCCAGCAGCCAAGATCACCGCGATCAGCCCCAGCATTTT
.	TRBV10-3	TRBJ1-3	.	CAITPGGNLNSGNTIYF	TGTGCCATCACTCCAGGAGGGAACCTTAACTCTGGAAACACCATATATTTT
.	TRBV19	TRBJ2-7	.	CASSIGGLYEQYF	TGTGCCAGTAGTATCGGGGGGCTCTACGAGCAGTACTTC
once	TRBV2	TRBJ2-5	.	CASSVEKKETQYF	TGTGCCAGCAGTGTCGAGAAAAAAGAGACCCAGTACTTC
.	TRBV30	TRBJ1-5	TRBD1	CAQGGSNQPQHF	TGTGCCCAGGGGGGTAGCAATCAGCCCCAGCATTTT
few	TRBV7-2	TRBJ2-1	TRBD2	CASSLRLAGEQFF	TGTGCCAGCAGCTTAAGGCTAGCGGGGGAGCAGTTCTTC
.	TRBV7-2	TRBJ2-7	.	CASSLSTVSYEQYF	TGTGCCAGCAGCTTATCAACAGTCTCCTACGAGCAGTACTTC
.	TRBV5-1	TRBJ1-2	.	CASSLSAETNYGYTF	TGCGCCAGCAGCTTGTCTGCGGAAACTAACTATGGCTACACCTTC
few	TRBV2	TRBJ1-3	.	CASRDSSGNTIYF	TGTGCCAGCAGAGACTCCTCTGGAAACACCATATATTTT
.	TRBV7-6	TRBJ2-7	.	CASSLAATSIYEQYF	TGTGCCAGCAGCTTAGCGGCCACGTCAATCTACGAGCAGTACTTC
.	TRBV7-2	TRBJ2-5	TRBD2	CASSLDGGGTQYF	TGTGCCAGCAGCTTAGACGGGGGGGGGACCCAGTACTTC
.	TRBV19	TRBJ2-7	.	CASSWAQGPYEQYF	TGTGCCAGTAGTTGGGCCCAGGGTCCCTACGAGCAGTACTTC
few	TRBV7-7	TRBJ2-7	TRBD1	CASSLTRDSHEQYF	TGTGCTAGCAGCTTAACCCGGGACAGCCACGAGCAGTACTTC
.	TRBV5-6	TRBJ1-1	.	CASSFQTEAFF	TGTGCCAGCAGCTTCCAAACTGAAGCTTTCTTT
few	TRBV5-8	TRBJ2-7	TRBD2	CASSSVGSGGDEQYF	TGTGCCAGCAGCTCCGTGGGGAGCGGGGGTGACGAGCAGTACTTC
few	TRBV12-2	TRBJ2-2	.	CASRSEGQQGVSRELFF	TGTGCAAGTCGCTCGGAAGGGCAACAGGGGGTCTCACGGGAGCTGTTTTTT
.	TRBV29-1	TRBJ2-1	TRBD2	CSVRGGPSEQFF	TGCAGCGTGCGGGGGGGCCCGAGTGAGCAGTTCTTC
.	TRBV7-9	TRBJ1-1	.	CSSSFQGMGTEAFF	TGTTCCAGCAGCTTCCAGGGAATGGGAACTGAAGCTTTCTTT
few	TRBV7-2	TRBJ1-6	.	CASSLVSQGFSDHNSPLHF	TGTGCCAGCAGCTTAGTTTCACAGGGTTTTTCGGATCATAATTCACCCCTCCACTTT
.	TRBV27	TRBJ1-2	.	CASSLGGAHYGYTF	TGTGCCAGCAGTTTAGGAGGGGCCCACTATGGCTACACCTTC
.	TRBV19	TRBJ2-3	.	CASRDRRDTQYF	TGTGCCAGTAGAGACAGGAGGGATACGCAGTATTTT
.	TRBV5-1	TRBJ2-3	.	CASRTGADTQYF	TGCGCCAGCAGGACCGGGGCAGATACGCAGTATTTT
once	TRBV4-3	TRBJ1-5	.	CASSQEQASVPQHF	TGCGCCAGCAGCCAAGAGCAAGCCTCCGTACCCCAGCATTTT
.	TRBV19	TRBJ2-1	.	CASGRGNEQFF	TGTGCCAGCGGAAGGGGTAATGAGCAGTTCTTC
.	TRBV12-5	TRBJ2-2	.	CASGLTGTGELFF	TGTGCTAGTGGTCTCACAGGGACCGGGGAGCTGTTTTTT
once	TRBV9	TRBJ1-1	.	CASSDRGWGRNTEAFF	TGTGCCAGCAGCGACCGGGGGTGGGGTCGGAACACTGAAGCTTTCTTT
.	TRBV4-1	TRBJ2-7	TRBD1	CASSQDAPGQGFYEQYF	TGCGCCAGCAGCCAAGATGCACCGGGACAGGGGTTCTACGAGCAGTACTTC